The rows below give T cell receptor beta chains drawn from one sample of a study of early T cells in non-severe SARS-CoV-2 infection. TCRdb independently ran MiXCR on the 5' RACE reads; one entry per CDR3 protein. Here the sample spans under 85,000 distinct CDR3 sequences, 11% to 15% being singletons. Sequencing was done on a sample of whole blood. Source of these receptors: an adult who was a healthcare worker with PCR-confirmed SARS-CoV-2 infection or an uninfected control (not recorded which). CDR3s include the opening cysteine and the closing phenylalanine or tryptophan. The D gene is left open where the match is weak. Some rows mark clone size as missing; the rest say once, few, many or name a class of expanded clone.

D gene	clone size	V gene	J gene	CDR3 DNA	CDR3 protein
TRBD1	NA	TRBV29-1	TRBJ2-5	TGCAGCGTTGAGAGCCCGCCGGGACAGCAAGAGACCCAGTACTTC	CSVESPPGQQETQYF
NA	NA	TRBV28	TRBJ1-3	TGTGCCAGCAGTTCCATTAGCTCTGGAAACACCATATATTTT	CASSSISSGNTIYF
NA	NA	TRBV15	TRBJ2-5	TGTGCCACCAGCAGAGTTCTTGTGGAGACCCAGTACTTC	CATSRVLVETQYF
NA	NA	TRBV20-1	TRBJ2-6	TGCAGTGCTAGAGATATCGGGGCGTACGGGGCCAACGTCCTGACTTTC	CSARDIGAYGANVLTF
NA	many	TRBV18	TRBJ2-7	TGTGCCAGCTCACCACCCTCCTACGAGCAGTACTTC	CASSPPSYEQYF
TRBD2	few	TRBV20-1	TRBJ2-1	TGCAGTGCTAGAGCCAGCGGGGGCTGGTCCTACAATGAGCAGTTCTTC	CSARASGGWSYNEQFF
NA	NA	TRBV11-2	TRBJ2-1	TGTGCCAGCAGCTTAGCCCCCCCCCCGGGCAATGAGCAGTTCTTC	CASSLAPPPGNEQFF
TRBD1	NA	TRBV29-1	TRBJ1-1	TGCAGCGTAACCGGACAGGCATTGGGGTCTGAAGCTTTCTTT	CSVTGQALGSEAFF
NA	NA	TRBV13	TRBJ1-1	TGTGCCAGCAGCTTAGGACCGGACGGGGAAGCTTTCTTT	CASSLGPDGEAFF
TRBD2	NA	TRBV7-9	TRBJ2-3	TGTGCCAGCAGCTCTAGCGGGGGCACAGATACGCAGTATTTT	CASSSSGGTDTQYF
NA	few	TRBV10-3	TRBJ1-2	TGTGCCACCTCCCCCCGGCAGGAGTCCTATGGCTACACCTTC	CATSPRQESYGYTF
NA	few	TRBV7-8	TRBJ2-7	TGTGCCAGCAGCTCGGACAGACTACCGATCTACGAGCAGTACTTC	CASSSDRLPIYEQYF
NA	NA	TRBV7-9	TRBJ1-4	TGTGCCAGCAGCTTCTTTCCGGGGCGGAGGAATGAAAAACTGTTTTTT	CASSFFPGRRNEKLFF
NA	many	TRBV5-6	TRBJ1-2	TGTGCCAGCAGCTTGGCCACTGCTCGTCGCTATGGCTACACCTTC	CASSLATARRYGYTF